This T cell receptor beta chain was sequenced in a study of patients and donors after allogeneic stem cell transplantation. In TCRdb, the RT-PCR reads were re-called with MiXCR into one record per CDR3 protein. The sample carries about 200,000 distinct CDR3 sequences, 41% recorded once. Germline V gene sequence: CDR1 LGHDT, CDR2 YNNKEL (reference sequence). The CDR3 is 16 amino acids. Trimming took off 4 bases at V and 1 base at J, with 14 bases between the two ends. Sequenced material: blood, either unsorted or a sorted T cell fraction (not recorded which). The chain couples TRBV3-1 to TRBJ1-3; D is unclear. This receptor was identified in a human donor who was either an allogeneic HSCT recipient or a stem cell or donor lymphocyte infusion donor (not recorded which). It is not recorded whose cells these are; they may come from a transplant donor. CDR3 sequence: CASSRDLRNSGNTIYF. The CDR3 DNA sequence: TGTGCCAGCAGCCGAGATCTCCGGAATTCTGGAAACACCATATATTTT.